One sample yielded the 18 T cell receptor beta chains listed below, sequenced in a study of identical twins. TCRdb redid the calling of the 5' RACE reads with MiXCR, one entry per CDR3 protein. This sample has 250,000 or so distinct CDR3 sequences, with about 8.5% found just once. This sample was also put to use in a study of yellow fever vaccine responses in identical twins.

The sequenced sample consisted of CD8+ T cells sorted from blood. These TCRs come from a woman in her late teens or twenties in good health.

This clonotype has more than one count but fewer than ten. V is TRBV15 and J is TRBJ1-1; D is unclear. Germline V CDR1 and CDR2: LNHNV, YYDKDF (reference sequence). CDR3 length equals 15 residues. Trimming cost V 0 bases and J 3 bases, with 11 bases left between them. As DNA, the CDR3 is TGTGCCACCAGCAGAGATCTTCGACCGGACACTGAAGCTTTCTTT. This gives the protein CATSRDLRPDTEAFF.

At least ten counts were recorded for this clonotype. The chain recombines TRBV4-1 with TRBJ2-1; D may be TRBD1 (5 bases). The CDR3 runs 16 residues. CDR1 is MGHRA and CDR2 is YSYEKL in the germline V gene. V lost 7 bases to trimming and J lost 0 bases, with 16 bases between them. The CDR3 DNA follows: TGCGCCAGCACCCATCCTGGGGCTGTCTCCTACAATGAGCAGTTCTTC. This sequence encodes CASTHPGAVSYNEQFF.

This clonotype was counted many times. V and J are TRBV29-1 and TRBJ2-1, with D possibly being TRBD2 (7 bases). Germline CDR1 reads SQVTM; CDR2 reads ANQGSEA. V dropped 1 base and J dropped 7 bases, with 17 bases sitting between them. This CDR3 region has 15 residues. This CDR3 is CSVEGGASGLNEQFF. The CDR3 nucleotides read TGCAGCGTTGAAGGGGGGGCTAGCGGATTGAATGAGCAGTTCTTC.

The sample holds many counts of this clonotype. The J gene is TRBJ2-1, the V gene TRBV29-1; D gene uncertain. The CDR3 is made up of 13 amino acids. Germline CDR1 and CDR2: SQVTM and ANQGSEA. V was cut by 3 bases and J by 3 bases, with 9 bases left in between. CDR3 loop: CSVDGSYYNEQFF. CDR3 sequence (DNA): TGCAGCGTTGACGGGTCGTACTACAATGAGCAGTTCTTC.

In its sample, this clonotype was seen a few times. This sequence joins TRBV7-2 and TRBJ1-1; D gene unclear. The CDR3 contains 13 residues. The V end lost 0 bases, the J end lost 7 bases, and 9 bases lay between the germline ends. CDR1 SGHTA and CDR2 FQGNSA come from the germline V gene. The CDR3 coding sequence is TGTGCCAGCAGCTTAGCCCTGACCTTTGAAGCTTTCTTT. Its protein product is CASSLALTFEAFF.

In its sample, this clonotype was seen a few times. The chain is built from TRBV6-4 and TRBJ2-3; tentatively, D is TRBD1 (6 bases). The V end was cut by 4 bases, the J end by 2 bases, with 13 bases between. The CDR3 contains 15 residues. Germline V gene lookup returns CDR1 MRHNA and CDR2 SNTAGT. Here the CDR3 reads CASSAVGAATDTQYF. In DNA form, the CDR3 reads TGTGCCAGCAGTGCTGTGGGGGCGGCCACAGATACGCAGTATTTT.

The sample holds a few counts of this clonotype. This chain connects TRBV4-3 to TRBJ1-1; TRBD1 might be the D (6 bases). V was pared by 0 bases and J by 4 bases, with 15 bases between. The CDR3 length is 16 residues. CDR1 and CDR2 (germline): LGHNA, YSLEER. CDR3 DNA sequence: TGCGCCAGCAGCCAAGATCGGTCAGGGGTTGGCACTGAAGCTTTCTTT. Translation: CASSQDRSGVGTEAFF.

This chain joins TRBV7-8 and TRBJ2-3, with 7 positions matching TRBD1. This CDR3 contains 16 residues. The germline V gene encodes CDR1 SGHVS and CDR2 FQNEAQ. The J segment lost 1 base and the V segment lost 1 base, leaving 5 bases of the junction unmatched. The CDR3 protein is CASSLERQGRTDTQYF. CDR3 DNA: TGTGCCAGCAGCTTAGAACGACAGGGCCGCACAGATACGCAGTATTTT.

This clonotype was found many times. The chain carries TRBV29-1 and TRBJ2-1, with D hard to call. This CDR3 has 9 residues. Germline-derived CDR1 and CDR2 are SQVTM and ANQGSEA. Trimming took off 7 bases at V and 8 bases at J, with 6 bases between the two ends. The CDR3, as DNA: TGCAGCGACGACCATGAGCAGTTCTTC. Protein: CSDDHEQFF.

This clonotype has a handful of counts. The chain is built from TRBV28 and TRBJ2-7; D is possibly TRBD2 (5 bases). Germline V CDR1 and CDR2: MDHEN, SYDVKM. The CDR3 extends over 15 amino acids. V was cut by 4 bases and J by 1 base, with 14 bases left in between. CDR3 sequence: CASSSARGLSYEQYF. CDR3 sequence (DNA): TGTGCCAGCAGTTCCGCCCGCGGGCTATCCTACGAGCAGTACTTC. The full variable domain, in which reference TRBV28 and TRBJ2-7 provide the parts outside the CDR3, is DVKVTQSSRYLVKRTGEKVFLECVQDMDHENMFWYRQDPGLGLRLIYFSYDVKMKEKGDIPEGYSVSREKKERFSLILESASTNQTSMYLCASSSARGLSYEQYFGPGTRLTVT.

The sample holds many counts of this clonotype. CDR3 in amino acids: CASSQDQWGNTEAFF. The CDR3 nucleotides are TGCGCCAGCAGCCAAGATCAGTGGGGGAACACTGAAGCTTTCTTT. The chain recombines TRBV4-3 with TRBJ1-1; D ambiguous. The CDR3 loop spans 15 amino acids. CDR1 and CDR2 (germline): LGHNA, YSLEER. V gave up 0 bases and J gave up 1 base, with 9 bases separating them.

The V and J genes are TRBV4-1 and TRBJ2-7, with D tentatively TRBD1 (6 bases). The CDR3 spans 14 residues. With 0 bases removed from V and 5 bases from J, the gap between germline ends came to 11 bases. Germline V gives CDR1 MGHRA, CDR2 YSYEKL. This chain's CDR3 is CASSQDEGVDEQYF. As DNA, the CDR3 is TGCGCCAGCAGCCAAGATGAGGGGGTGGACGAGCAGTACTTC.

This clonotype was detected only a few times. J is TRBJ1-1 and V is TRBV7-9; perhaps TRBD1 as D (6 bases). Per the germline V gene, CDR1 is SEHNR and CDR2 is FQNEAQ (reference sequence). V lost 3 bases to trimming and J lost 0 bases, with 14 bases between them. This CDR3 is built from 16 residues. The CDR3 sequence: CASSLGPTGVNTEAFF. For the CDR3, the DNA is TGTGCCAGCAGCTTGGGGCCGACAGGAGTGAACACTGAAGCTTTCTTT.

This clonotype has a handful of counts. The chain is built from TRBV4-1 and TRBJ2-1, with TRBD2 identical over 13 bases. Germline V lookup: CDR1 MGHRA, CDR2 YSYEKL. CDR3 length equals 17 residues. The V segment lost 2 bases and the J segment 6 bases; nucleotides outside the gene matches: 7. The CDR3, as DNA: TGCGCCAGCAGCCAACGGACTAGCGGGGGACTCGGCAATGAGCAGTTCTTC. It specifies CASSQRTSGGLGNEQFF.

Many counts were recorded for this clonotype. This chain connects TRBV29-1 to TRBJ2-5, with TRBD1 matching over 10 bases. With 6 bases clipped from V and 0 bases from J, the junction kept 7 bases outside the gene matches. CDR3 size: 15 residues. CDR1 and CDR2 (germline): SQVTM, ANQGSEA. CDR3 region: CSVDPGQGYQETQYF. The DNA of the CDR3 is TGCAGCGTAGATCCGGGACAGGGGTACCAAGAGACCCAGTACTTC.

This clonotype occurred many times. This chain connects TRBV11-2 to TRBJ2-1; the D gene is possibly TRBD1 (6 bases). The V and J ends lost 1 base and 8 bases respectively, with 21 bases between them. Germline V gene data show CDR1 as SGHAT and CDR2 as FQNNGV. This CDR3 spans 17 amino acids. The CDR3 here is CASSLASDLQGFYEQFF. As DNA, the CDR3 is TGTGCCAGCAGCTTAGCATCAGATTTACAGGGTTTCTATGAGCAGTTCTTC.

Many counts were recorded for this clonotype. The CDR3 sequence: CSARSLSGDYNEQFF. CDR3 in DNA: TGCAGTGCTAGATCCCTTAGCGGGGATTACAATGAGCAGTTCTTC. The chain combines TRBV20-1 with TRBJ2-1, with 8 bases lining up with TRBD2. V lost 2 bases to trimming and J lost 4 bases; unmatched junction nucleotides: 7. The length of the CDR3 is 15 residues. Germline lookup yields CDR1 DFQATT and CDR2 SNEGSKA (reference sequence).

This clonotype was recorded many times. The rearrangement links TRBV5-6 to TRBJ1-5; a possible D gene is TRBD1 (5 bases). Per the germline V gene, CDR1 is SGHDT and CDR2 is YYEEEE. Trimming pared 3 bases from V and 0 bases from J, leaving 7 bases between. The CDR3 contains 14 residues. This CDR3 reads CASSSTVSNQPQHF. In DNA, the CDR3 is TGTGCCAGCAGCTCGACAGTTAGCAATCAGCCCCAGCATTTT.